What follows is one T cell receptor beta chain and its context. This specimen belongs to a study of blood T cell repertoires in COVID-19. Study details: T cells, B-cell-depleted T cells, or PBMCs supplied cDNA or gDNA.

Trimming left V 1 base short and J 9 bases short, with 7 bases between. There are 12 residues in the CDR3. In germline, CDR1 is SEHNR, CDR2 FQNEAQ (reference sequence). Study processing details: Amplified reference gene primers provided the basis for estimating nucleated cell counts. This table comes from immunoSEQ multiplex PCR, and its TCRdb copy is limited to in-frame clones, with some not included. The V and J calls and clone size are taken from that table; D and trimming were inferred from the DNA. The table has about 210,000 clones, about four fifths seen once; the top ten hold 7.6%. The V call is TRBV7-9, the J call TRBJ1-5; D is undetermined. The sequencing sample was made of peripheral blood. The TCR originated in a woman aged 50 to 65 with active or convalescent COVID-19. The CDR3 DNA sequence: TGTGCCAGCAGCTTAGATTTTCTGCCCCAGCATTTT. As protein: CASSLDFLPQHF.